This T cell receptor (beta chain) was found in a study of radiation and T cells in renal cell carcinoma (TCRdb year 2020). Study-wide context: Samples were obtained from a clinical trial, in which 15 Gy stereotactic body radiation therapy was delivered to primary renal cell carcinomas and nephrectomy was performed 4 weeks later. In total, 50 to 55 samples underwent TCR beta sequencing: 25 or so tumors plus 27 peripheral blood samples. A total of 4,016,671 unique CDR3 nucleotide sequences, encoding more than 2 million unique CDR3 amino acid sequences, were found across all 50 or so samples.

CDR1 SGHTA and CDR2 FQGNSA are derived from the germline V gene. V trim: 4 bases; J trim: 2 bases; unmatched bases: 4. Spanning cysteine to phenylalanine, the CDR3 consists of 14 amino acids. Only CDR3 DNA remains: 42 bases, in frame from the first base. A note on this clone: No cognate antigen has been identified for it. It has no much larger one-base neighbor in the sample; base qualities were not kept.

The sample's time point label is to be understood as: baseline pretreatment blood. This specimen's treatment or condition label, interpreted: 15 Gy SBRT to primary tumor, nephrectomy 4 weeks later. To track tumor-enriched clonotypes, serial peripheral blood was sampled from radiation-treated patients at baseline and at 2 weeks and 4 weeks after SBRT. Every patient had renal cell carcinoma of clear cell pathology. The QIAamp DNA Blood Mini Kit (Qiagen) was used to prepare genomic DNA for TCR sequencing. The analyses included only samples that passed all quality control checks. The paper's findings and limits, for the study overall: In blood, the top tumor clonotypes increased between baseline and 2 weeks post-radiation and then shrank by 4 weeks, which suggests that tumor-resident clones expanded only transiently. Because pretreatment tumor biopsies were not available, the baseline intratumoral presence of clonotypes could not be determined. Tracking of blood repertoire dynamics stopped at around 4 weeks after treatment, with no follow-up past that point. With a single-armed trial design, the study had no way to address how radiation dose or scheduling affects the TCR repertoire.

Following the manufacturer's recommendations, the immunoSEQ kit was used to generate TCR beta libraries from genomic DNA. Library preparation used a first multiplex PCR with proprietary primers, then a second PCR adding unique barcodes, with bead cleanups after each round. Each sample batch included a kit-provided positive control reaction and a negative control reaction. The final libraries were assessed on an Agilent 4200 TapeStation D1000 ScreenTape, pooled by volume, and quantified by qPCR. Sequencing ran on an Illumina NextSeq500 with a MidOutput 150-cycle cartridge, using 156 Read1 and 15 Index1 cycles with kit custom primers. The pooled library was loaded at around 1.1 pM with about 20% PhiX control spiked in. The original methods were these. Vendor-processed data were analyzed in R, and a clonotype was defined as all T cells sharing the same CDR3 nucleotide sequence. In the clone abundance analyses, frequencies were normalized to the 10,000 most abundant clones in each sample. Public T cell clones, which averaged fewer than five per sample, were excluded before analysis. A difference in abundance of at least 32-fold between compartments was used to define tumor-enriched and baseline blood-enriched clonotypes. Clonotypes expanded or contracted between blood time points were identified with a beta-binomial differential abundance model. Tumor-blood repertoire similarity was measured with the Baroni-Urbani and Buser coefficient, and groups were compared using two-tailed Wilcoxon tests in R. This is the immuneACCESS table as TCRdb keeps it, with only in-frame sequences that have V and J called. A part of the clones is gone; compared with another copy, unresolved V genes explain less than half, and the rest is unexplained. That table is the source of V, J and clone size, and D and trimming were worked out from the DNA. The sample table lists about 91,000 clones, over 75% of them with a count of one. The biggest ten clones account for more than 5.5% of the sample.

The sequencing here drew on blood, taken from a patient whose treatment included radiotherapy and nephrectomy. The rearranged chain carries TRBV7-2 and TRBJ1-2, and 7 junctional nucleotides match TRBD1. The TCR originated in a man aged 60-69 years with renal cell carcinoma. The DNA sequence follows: TGTGCCAGCAGCTCGACAGGGTTGAACTATGGCTACACCTTC. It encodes CASSSTGLNYGYTF.